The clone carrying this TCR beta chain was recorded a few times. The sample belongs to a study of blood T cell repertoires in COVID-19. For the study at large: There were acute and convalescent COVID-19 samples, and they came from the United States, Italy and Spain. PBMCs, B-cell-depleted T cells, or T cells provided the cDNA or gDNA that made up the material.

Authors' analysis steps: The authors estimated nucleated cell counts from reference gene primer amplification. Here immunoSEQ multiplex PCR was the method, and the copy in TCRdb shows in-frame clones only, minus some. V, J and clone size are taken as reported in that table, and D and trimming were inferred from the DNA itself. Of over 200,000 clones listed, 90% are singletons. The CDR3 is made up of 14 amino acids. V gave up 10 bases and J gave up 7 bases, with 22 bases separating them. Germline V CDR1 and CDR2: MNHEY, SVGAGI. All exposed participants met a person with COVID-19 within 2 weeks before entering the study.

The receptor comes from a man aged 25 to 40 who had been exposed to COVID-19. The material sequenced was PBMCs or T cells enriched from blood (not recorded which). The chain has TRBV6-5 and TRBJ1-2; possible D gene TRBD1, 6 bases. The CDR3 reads CATRGAGATSGYTF. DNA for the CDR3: TGTGCCACCCGAGGGGCAGGGGCTACGAGTGGCTACACCTTC.